These T cell receptor beta chains were read from a single sample in a study of beta chain features in type 1 diabetes. Libraries were prepared by immunoSEQ multiplex PCR; TCRdb keeps only in-frame clonotypes and omits some of them. Of hundreds of thousands of clones listed, roughly 12% were seen once; the top ten hold about 0.01%. The sequenced sample consisted of naive CD4+ T cells from blood. The receptors stem from a woman in her late teens or twenties with type 1 diabetes. CDR3s leave out the opening cysteine and the closing phenylalanine or tryptophan. Fields, in order: V gene, D gene, J gene, CDR3 protein. D genes are given only for firm matches.

v_call: TRBV6-4
d_call: .
j_call: TRBJ1-2
cdr3_aa: ASSDSSGARGYT

v_call: TRBV6-5
d_call: .
j_call: TRBJ2-7
cdr3_aa: ASSYSYGGAYEQY

v_call: TRBV6-5
d_call: .
j_call: TRBJ2-2
cdr3_aa: ASREQGGWAGELF

v_call: TRBV7-8
d_call: .
j_call: TRBJ2-2
cdr3_aa: ASSHNTGELF

v_call: TRBV25-1
d_call: TRBD1
j_call: TRBJ1-1
cdr3_aa: ASSKVQGGTEAF

v_call: TRBV16
d_call: .
j_call: TRBJ1-5
cdr3_aa: ASSLLSGDSNQPQH

v_call: TRBV6-5
d_call: TRBD1
j_call: TRBJ1-2
cdr3_aa: ASSRDRAGGYT

v_call: TRBV4-1
d_call: TRBD1
j_call: TRBJ2-4
cdr3_aa: ASSQGIRGRTGNIQY

v_call: TRBV29-1
d_call: .
j_call: TRBJ1-5
cdr3_aa: SVATGNSNQPQH

v_call: TRBV7-2
d_call: .
j_call: TRBJ2-2
cdr3_aa: ASRPAGPGELF

v_call: TRBV14
d_call: .
j_call: TRBJ2-1
cdr3_aa: ASSPRIQLTYNEQF

v_call: TRBV25-1
d_call: .
j_call: TRBJ2-7
cdr3_aa: ASSEGQTDEQY

v_call: TRBV20-1
d_call: .
j_call: TRBJ2-1
cdr3_aa: SAIRYNEQF

v_call: TRBV18
d_call: .
j_call: TRBJ2-7
cdr3_aa: ASSPGQGSPYEQY

v_call: TRBV6-5
d_call: .
j_call: TRBJ2-7
cdr3_aa: ASSLGLNDPPYEQY

v_call: TRBV11-2
d_call: .
j_call: TRBJ2-5
cdr3_aa: ASSPGLQETQY

v_call: TRBV18
d_call: .
j_call: TRBJ2-3
cdr3_aa: ASSPPGGLSTDTQY

v_call: TRBV4-1
d_call: .
j_call: TRBJ1-5
cdr3_aa: ASSQGEGSGQPQH

v_call: TRBV6-4
d_call: .
j_call: TRBJ1-1
cdr3_aa: ASRAGKSETEAF

v_call: TRBV7-2
d_call: .
j_call: TRBJ2-1
cdr3_aa: ASTPQGNEQF

v_call: TRBV19
d_call: TRBD1
j_call: TRBJ1-2
cdr3_aa: ASSTGANYGYT

v_call: TRBV4-3
d_call: TRBD2
j_call: TRBJ2-7
cdr3_aa: ASSHSGGPPYEQY

v_call: TRBV28
d_call: TRBD2
j_call: TRBJ2-1
cdr3_aa: ASTLYRTSNNEQF

v_call: TRBV19
d_call: .
j_call: TRBJ2-7
cdr3_aa: ASSLPYEQY

v_call: TRBV18
d_call: TRBD2
j_call: TRBJ2-7
cdr3_aa: ASSPPGLAGKEQY

v_call: TRBV16
d_call: .
j_call: TRBJ1-5
cdr3_aa: ASSPNRGNNQPQH

v_call: TRBV7-9
d_call: .
j_call: TRBJ2-7
cdr3_aa: ASSRGDYSYEQY

v_call: TRBV7-2
d_call: TRBD1
j_call: TRBJ1-2
cdr3_aa: ASSPTGAST

v_call: TRBV11-2
d_call: TRBD2
j_call: TRBJ2-4
cdr3_aa: ASSLGRLADLAKNIQY

v_call: TRBV5-6
d_call: .
j_call: TRBJ2-5
cdr3_aa: ASSWRETQY

v_call: TRBV25-1
d_call: .
j_call: TRBJ2-5
cdr3_aa: ASSEPGVETQY

v_call: TRBV7-3
d_call: TRBD1
j_call: TRBJ2-3
cdr3_aa: ASSPGTATDTQY